This TCR beta chain stems from a study of T cell repertoires in cytomegalovirus infection. TCRdb re-called the reads through MiXCR, storing one row per CDR3 protein. The sample lists approximately 990,000 distinct CDR3 sequences; roughly 30% were seen once. As concerns this clonotype: Its antigen remains unidentified.

The CDR3 is 11 amino acids. Germline V gene sequence: CDR1 SQVTM, CDR2 ANQGSEA. The trim removed 6 bases at V and 3 bases at J, leaving 1 base unmatched. The sample was cultured CD8+ T cells from PBMCs, taken from culture after CMV antigen stimulation. The chain joins TRBV29-1 to TRBJ1-2; the match to TRBD1 covers 7 bases. This TCR came from a human donor in good health (CMV status not recorded). Some clones in this sample may be carry-over from other donors' samples. This CDR3 reads CSVTGYYGYTF. Here the CDR3 DNA reads TGCAGCGTGACAGGGTACTATGGCTACACCTTC. Full variable domain (outside the CDR3, taken from reference TRBV29-1 and TRBJ1-2): SAVISQKPSRDICQRGTSLTIQCQVDSQVTMMFWYRQQPGQSLTLIATANQGSEATYESGFVIDKFPISRPNLTFSTLTVSNMSPEDSSIYLCSVTGYYGYTFGSGTRLTVV.